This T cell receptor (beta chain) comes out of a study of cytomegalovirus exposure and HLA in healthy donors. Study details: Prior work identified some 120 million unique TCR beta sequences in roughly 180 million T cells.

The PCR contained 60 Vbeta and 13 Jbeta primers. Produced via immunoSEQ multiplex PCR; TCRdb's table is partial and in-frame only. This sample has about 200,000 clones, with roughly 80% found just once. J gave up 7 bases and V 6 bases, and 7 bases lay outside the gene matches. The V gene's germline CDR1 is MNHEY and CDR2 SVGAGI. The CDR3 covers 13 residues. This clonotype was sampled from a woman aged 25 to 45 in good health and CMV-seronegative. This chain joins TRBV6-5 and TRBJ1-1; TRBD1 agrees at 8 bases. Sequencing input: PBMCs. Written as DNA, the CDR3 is TGTGCCAGCAGCTTACGACAGGGGAGTGAAGCTTTCTTT. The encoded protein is CASSLRQGSEAFF.